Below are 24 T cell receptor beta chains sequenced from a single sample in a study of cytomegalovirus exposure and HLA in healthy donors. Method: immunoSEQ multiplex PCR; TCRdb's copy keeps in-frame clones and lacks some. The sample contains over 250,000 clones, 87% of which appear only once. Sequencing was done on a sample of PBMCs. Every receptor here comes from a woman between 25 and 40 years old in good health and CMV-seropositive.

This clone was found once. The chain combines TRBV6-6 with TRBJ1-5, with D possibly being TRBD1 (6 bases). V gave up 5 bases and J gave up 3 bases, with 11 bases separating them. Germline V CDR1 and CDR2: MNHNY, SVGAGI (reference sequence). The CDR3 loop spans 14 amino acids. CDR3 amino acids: CASSRRQDNQPQHF. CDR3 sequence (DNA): TGTGCCAGCAGTCGACGACAGGACAATCAGCCCCAGCATTTT.

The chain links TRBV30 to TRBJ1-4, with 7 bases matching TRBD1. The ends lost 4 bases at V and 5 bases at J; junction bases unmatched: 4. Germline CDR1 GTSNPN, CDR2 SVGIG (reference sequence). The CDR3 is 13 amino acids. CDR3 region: CAWNRQGNEKLFF. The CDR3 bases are TGTGCCTGGAATAGACAGGGAAATGAAAAACTGTTTTTT.

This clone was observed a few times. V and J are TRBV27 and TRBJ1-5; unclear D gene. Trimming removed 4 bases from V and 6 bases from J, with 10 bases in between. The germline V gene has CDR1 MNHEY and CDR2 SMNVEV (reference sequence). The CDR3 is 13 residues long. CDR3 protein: CASSYYAPQPQHF. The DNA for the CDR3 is TGTGCCAGCAGTTATTATGCTCCTCAGCCCCAGCATTTT.

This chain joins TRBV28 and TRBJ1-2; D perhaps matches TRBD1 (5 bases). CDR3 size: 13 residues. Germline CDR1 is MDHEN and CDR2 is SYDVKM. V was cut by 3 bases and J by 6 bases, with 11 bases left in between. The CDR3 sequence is CASSFSGFNGYTF. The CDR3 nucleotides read TGTGCCAGCAGTTTTTCAGGGTTTAATGGCTACACCTTC.

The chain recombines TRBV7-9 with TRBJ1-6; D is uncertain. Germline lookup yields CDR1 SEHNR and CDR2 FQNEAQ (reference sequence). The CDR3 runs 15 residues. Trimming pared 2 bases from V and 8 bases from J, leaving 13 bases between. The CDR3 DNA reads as TGTGCCAGCAGCTTAAATACGGGGATGGATTCACCCCTCCACTTT. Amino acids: CASSLNTGMDSPLHF.

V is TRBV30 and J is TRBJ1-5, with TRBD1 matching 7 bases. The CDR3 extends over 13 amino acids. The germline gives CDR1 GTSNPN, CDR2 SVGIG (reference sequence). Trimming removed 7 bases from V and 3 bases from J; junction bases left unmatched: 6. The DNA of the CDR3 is TGTGCCTCCGGGACAGCCGACAATCAGCCCCAGCATTTT. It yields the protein CASGTADNQPQHF. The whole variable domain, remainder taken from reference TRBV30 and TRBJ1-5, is SQTIHQWPATLVQPVGSPLSLECTVEGTSNPNLYWYRQAAGRGLQLLFYSVGIGQISSEVPQNLSASRPQDRQFILSSKKLLLSDSGFYLCASGTADNQPQHFGDGTRLSIL.

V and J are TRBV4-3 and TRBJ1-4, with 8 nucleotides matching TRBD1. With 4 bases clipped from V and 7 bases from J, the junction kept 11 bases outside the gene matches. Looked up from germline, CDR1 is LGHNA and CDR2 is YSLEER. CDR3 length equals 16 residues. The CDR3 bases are TGCGCCAGCAGCCGATCCGGGCAGGGGGCTTCTGAAAAACTGTTTTTT. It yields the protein CASSRSGQGASEKLFF.

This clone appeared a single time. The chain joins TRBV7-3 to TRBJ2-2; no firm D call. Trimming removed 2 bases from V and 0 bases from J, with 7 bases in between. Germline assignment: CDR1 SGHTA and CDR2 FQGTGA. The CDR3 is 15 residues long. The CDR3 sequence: CASSLSGSNTGELFF. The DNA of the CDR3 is TGTGCCAGCAGCTTATCAGGTTCGAACACCGGGGAGCTGTTTTTT.

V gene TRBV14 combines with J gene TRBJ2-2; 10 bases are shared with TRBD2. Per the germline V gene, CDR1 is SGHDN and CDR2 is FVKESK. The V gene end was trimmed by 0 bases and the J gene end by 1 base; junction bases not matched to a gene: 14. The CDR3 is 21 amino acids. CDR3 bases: TGTGCCAGCAGCCAAGATGCAAGCGGGGGGGTTGGCCTCCAGAACACCGGGGAGCTGTTTTTT. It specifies CASSQDASGGVGLQNTGELFF.

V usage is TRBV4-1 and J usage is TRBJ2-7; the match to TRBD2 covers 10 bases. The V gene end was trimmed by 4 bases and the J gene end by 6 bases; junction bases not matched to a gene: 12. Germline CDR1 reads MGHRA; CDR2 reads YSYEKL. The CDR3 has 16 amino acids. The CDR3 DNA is TGCGCCAGCAGCCTCCCCTCCGGAGCGGGAGGGAGCGAGCAGTACTTC. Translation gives CASSLPSGAGGSEQYF.

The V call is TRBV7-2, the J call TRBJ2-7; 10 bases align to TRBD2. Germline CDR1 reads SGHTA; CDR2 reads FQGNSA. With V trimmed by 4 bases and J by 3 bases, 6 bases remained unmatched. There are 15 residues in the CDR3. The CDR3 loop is CASSSGTSAYYEQYF. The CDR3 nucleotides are TGTGCCAGCAGCTCAGGGACTAGCGCTTACTACGAGCAGTACTTC. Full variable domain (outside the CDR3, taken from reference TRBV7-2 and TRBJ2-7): GAGVSQSPSNKVTEKGKDVELRCDPISGHTALYWYRQSLGQGLEFLIYFQGNSAPDKSGLPSDRFSAERTGGSVSTLTIQRTQQEDSAVYLCASSSGTSAYYEQYFGPGTRLTVT.

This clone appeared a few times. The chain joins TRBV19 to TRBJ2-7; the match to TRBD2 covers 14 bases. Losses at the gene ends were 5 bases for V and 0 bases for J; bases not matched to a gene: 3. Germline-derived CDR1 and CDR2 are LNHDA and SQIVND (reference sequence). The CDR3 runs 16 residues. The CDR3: CASSVGLAGGSYEQYF. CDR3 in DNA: TGTGCCAGTAGTGTCGGACTAGCGGGAGGCTCCTACGAGCAGTACTTC. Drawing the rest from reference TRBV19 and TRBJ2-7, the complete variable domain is DGGITQSPKYLFRKEGQNVTLSCEQNLNHDAMYWYRQDPGQGLRLIYYSQIVNDFQKGDIAEGYSVSREKKESFPLTVTSAQKNPTAFYLCASSVGLAGGSYEQYFGPGTRLTVT.

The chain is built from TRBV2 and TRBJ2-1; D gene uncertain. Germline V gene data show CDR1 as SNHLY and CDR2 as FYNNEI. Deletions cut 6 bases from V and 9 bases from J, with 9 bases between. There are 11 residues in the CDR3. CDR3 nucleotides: TGTGCCAGCAGAAGAGGCGGTGAGCAGTTCTTC. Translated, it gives CASRRGGEQFF.

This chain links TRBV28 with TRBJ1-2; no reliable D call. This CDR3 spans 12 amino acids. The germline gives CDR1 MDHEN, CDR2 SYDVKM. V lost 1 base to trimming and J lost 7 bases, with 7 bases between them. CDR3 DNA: TGTGCCAGCAGTTTATACGGGTTTGGCTACACCTTC. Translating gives CASSLYGFGYTF.

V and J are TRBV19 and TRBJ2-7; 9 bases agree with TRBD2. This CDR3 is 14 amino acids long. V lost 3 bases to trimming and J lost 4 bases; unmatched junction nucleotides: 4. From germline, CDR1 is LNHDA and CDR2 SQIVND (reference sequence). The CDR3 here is CASSIAGGPYEQYF. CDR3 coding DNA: TGTGCCAGTAGTATTGCGGGAGGGCCTTACGAGCAGTACTTC. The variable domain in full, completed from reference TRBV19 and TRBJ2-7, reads DGGITQSPKYLFRKEGQNVTLSCEQNLNHDAMYWYRQDPGQGLRLIYYSQIVNDFQKGDIAEGYSVSREKKESFPLTVTSAQKNPTAFYLCASSIAGGPYEQYFGPGTRLTVT.

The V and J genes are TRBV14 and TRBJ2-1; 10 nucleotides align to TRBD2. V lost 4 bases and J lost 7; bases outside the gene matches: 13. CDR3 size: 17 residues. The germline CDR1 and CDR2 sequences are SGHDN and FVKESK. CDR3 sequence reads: CASSLESGRGGANEQFF. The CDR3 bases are TGTGCCAGCAGCCTAGAAAGCGGGAGGGGAGGGGCTAATGAGCAGTTCTTC.

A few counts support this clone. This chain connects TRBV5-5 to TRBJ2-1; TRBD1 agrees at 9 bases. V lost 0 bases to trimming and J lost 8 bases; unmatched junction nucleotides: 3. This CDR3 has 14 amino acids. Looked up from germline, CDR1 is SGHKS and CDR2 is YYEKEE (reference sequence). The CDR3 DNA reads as TGTGCCAGCAGCTTGGGAACAGGGGGCCATGAGCAGTTCTTC. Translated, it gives CASSLGTGGHEQFF.

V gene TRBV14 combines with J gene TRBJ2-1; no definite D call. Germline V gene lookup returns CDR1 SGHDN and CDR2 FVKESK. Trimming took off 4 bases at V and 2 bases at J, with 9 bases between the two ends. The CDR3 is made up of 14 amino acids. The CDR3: CASSLRIPYNEQFF. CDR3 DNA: TGTGCCAGCAGCCTGAGAATACCCTACAATGAGCAGTTCTTC.

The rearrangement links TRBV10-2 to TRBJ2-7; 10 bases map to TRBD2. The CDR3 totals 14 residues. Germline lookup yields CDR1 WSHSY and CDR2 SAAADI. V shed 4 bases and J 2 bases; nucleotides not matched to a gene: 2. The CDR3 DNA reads TGCGCCAGCAGTGTAAGCGGGGGGGCCTACGAGCAGTACTTC. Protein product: CASSVSGGAYEQYF.

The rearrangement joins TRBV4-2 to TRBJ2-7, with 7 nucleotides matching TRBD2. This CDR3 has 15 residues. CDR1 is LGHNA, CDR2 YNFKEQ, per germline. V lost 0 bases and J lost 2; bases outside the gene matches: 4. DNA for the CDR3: TGTGCCAGCAGCCAAGAGGCTAGCGGAGCCTACGAGCAGTACTTC. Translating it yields CASSQEASGAYEQYF.

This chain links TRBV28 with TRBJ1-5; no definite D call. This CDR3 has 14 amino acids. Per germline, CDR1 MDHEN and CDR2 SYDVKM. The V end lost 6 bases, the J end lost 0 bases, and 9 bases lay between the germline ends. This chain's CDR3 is CASSGPVSNQPQHF. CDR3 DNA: TGTGCCAGCAGCGGACCGGTTAGCAATCAGCCCCAGCATTTT.

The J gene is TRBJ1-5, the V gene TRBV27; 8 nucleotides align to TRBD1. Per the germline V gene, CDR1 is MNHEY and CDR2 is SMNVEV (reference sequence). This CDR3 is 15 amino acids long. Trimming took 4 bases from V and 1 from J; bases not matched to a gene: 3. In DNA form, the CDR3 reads TGTGCCAGCAGTTCCAGACAGGGGAGCAATCAGCCCCAGCATTTT. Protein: CASSSRQGSNQPQHF.

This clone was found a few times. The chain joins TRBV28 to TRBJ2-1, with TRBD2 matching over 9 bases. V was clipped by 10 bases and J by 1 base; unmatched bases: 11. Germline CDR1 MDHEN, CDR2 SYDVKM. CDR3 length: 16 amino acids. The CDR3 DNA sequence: TGTGCCATCCAGACGACTAGCGGTCCTTCCTACAATGAGCAGTTCTTC. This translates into CAIQTTSGPSYNEQFF.

CDR3 coding DNA: TGTGCCTGGAGGGACAGCTACGAGCAGTACTTC. Its protein product is CAWRDSYEQYF. This rearrangement joins TRBV30 to TRBJ2-7, with D perhaps TRBD1 (6 bases). Trimming removed 3 bases at V and 3 bases at J, with 6 bases between. Germline CDR1 is GTSNPN and CDR2 is SVGIG (reference sequence). The CDR3 is 11 amino acids.